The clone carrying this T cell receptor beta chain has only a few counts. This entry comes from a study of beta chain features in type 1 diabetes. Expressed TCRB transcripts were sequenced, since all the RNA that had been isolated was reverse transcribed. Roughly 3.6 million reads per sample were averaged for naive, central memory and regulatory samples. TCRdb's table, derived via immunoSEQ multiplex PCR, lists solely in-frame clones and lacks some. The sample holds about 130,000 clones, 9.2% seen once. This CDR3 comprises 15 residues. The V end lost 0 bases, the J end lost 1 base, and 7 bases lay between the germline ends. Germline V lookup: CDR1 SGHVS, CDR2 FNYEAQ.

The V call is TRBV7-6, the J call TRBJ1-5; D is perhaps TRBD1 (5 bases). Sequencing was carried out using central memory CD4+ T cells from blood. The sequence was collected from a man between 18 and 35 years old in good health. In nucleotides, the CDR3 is TGTGCCAGCAGCTTAGCTTGGGGCAGCAATCAGCCCCAGCATTTT. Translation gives CASSLAWGSNQPQHF.